These T cell receptor beta chains were read from a single sample in a study of T-cell memory formation after mild COVID-19. TCRdb re-derived calls from the 5' RACE reads in MiXCR, one entry per CDR3 protein. The table lists just under 350,000 distinct CDR3 sequences, 10% to 15% of them singletons. The sample was PBMCs or a T cell subset sorted from them (not recorded which). The source is a man younger than 35 who had mild COVID-19 (a few samples of this study predate the infection). Cell type and time point are not known. Each CDR3 is given with its conserved first and last residue. A D gene is named only where the DNA matches it firmly. The size field is filled for only some rows; it gives once, few, many or a size class.

NA	TRBV6-5	TRBJ1-4	TRBD1	TGTGCCAGCAGTTATCAGGGGGCTGCCGCAACTAATGAAAAACTGTTTTTT	CASSYQGAAATNEKLFF
few	TRBV10-3	TRBJ1-5	NA	TGTGCCATCACCTCGGAGGCCGGCAATCAGCCCCAGCATTTT	CAITSEAGNQPQHF
few	TRBV6-5	TRBJ1-6	NA	TGTGCCAGCAGTTCCGGGGGCGTCTATAATTCACCCCTCCACTTT	CASSSGGVYNSPLHF
few	TRBV7-2	TRBJ2-2	TRBD2	TGTGCCAGCAGCTTGGTGATATTAGCGGGGGCAAACACCGGGGAGCTGTTTTTT	CASSLVILAGANTGELFF
many	TRBV7-8	TRBJ2-3	NA	TGTGCCAGCAGCCTCAGAGCAGGGTCCGCAGATACGCAGTATTTT	CASSLRAGSADTQYF
few	TRBV3-1	TRBJ2-5	TRBD2	TGTGGGGGGGGAGGAGAGACCCAGTACTTC	CGGGGETQYF
NA	TRBV12-3/TRBV12-4	TRBJ1-1	TRBD1	TGTGCCGGGGGGGACAGCCGGGGCACTGAAGCTTTCTTT	CAGGDSRGTEAFF
few	TRBV9	TRBJ2-7	NA	TGTGCCAGCAGCCCGGCAGGGGTCTCCTACGAGCAGTACTTC	CASSPAGVSYEQYF
many	TRBV5-1	TRBJ2-1	TRBD1	TGCGCCAGCAGCGTGGGACAGCTCAAAGGTGAGCAGTTCTTC	CASSVGQLKGEQFF
many	TRBV12-3/TRBV12-4	TRBJ2-5	NA	TGCGCCAGCAGCTTCAGGGGAGAGACCCAGTACTTC	CASSFRGETQYF
few	TRBV20-1	TRBJ2-1	TRBD1	TGCAGTGCATCCAGGGACAGGGGCTACAATGAGCAGTTCTTC	CSASRDRGYNEQFF
NA	TRBV18	TRBJ1-1	NA	TGTGCCAGCTCACCCGAGCCTGGTGCCGGTGAAGCTTTCTTT	CASSPEPGAGEAFF
few	TRBV7-9	TRBJ1-1	NA	TGTGCCAGCAACATCGACACTTGGAACACTGAAGCTTTCTTT	CASNIDTWNTEAFF
NA	TRBV4-2	TRBJ2-5	NA	TGTGCCAGCAGCCCCGAGGCGAGGGAGACCCAGTACTTC	CASSPEARETQYF
few	TRBV13	TRBJ1-1	TRBD1	TGTGCCAGCAGCTCGAAATACAGGGGGTCAGCGAACACTGAAGCTTTCTTT	CASSSKYRGSANTEAFF
NA	TRBV20-1	TRBJ1-2	TRBD1	TGCAGTGCTAGCTCCGGGACAGGGAACTATGGCTACACCTTC	CSASSGTGNYGYTF
NA	TRBV5-1	TRBJ2-7	NA	TGCGCCAGCAGCTTGGACCTGTGGCTGAGCGAGCAGTACTTC	CASSLDLWLSEQYF
few	TRBV7-2	TRBJ2-1	NA	TGTGCCAGCAGCTTAGCGGGACAAACCTACAATGAGCAGTTCTTC	CASSLAGQTYNEQFF
few	TRBV25-1	TRBJ1-2	NA	TGTGCCAGCAGTGGCGTTACCTCCGGCAAGGGATTCTATGGCTACACCTTC	CASSGVTSGKGFYGYTF
NA	TRBV4-1	TRBJ2-3	NA	TGCGCCAGCAGCGAAGAGACAGGATACACAGATACGCAGTATTTT	CASSEETGYTDTQYF
few	TRBV9	TRBJ1-2	NA	TGTGCCAGCAGCGTAGCCGGACAGTCCCATGGCTACACCTTC	CASSVAGQSHGYTF
few	TRBV27	TRBJ2-6	NA	TGTGCCAGCAGTTTTAGAGGGGCCTTCTCTGGGGCCAACGTCCTGACTTTC	CASSFRGAFSGANVLTF
many	TRBV20-1	TRBJ1-5	NA	TGCAGTGCTCCTCGGGGCGCGGGCAATCAGCCCCAGCATTTT	CSAPRGAGNQPQHF
NA	TRBV15	TRBJ1-4	TRBD1	TGTGCCACCAGCTCCGGAGGGACAGGTCGTGAAAAACTGTTTTTT	CATSSGGTGREKLFF
few	TRBV6-1	TRBJ2-7	NA	TGTGCCAGCAGTGAATGGAGGGTCGAGCAGTACTTC	CASSEWRVEQYF
many	TRBV11-2	TRBJ2-7	NA	TGTGCCAGCAGCTTCGACCTTTCTAGGGACGAGCAGTACTTC	CASSFDLSRDEQYF
few	TRBV7-8	TRBJ2-3	TRBD1	TGTGCCAGCAGCTTAAAGGCTCAGGGGGTAACAGATACGCAGTATTTT	CASSLKAQGVTDTQYF
few	TRBV12-3/TRBV12-4	TRBJ1-2	TRBD1	TGTGCCAGCAGCCAGACCCCCCGACAGGGGATGGGTGGCTACACCTTC	CASSQTPRQGMGGYTF
many	TRBV9	TRBJ2-5	TRBD2	TGTGCCAGCAGCGCGGGTTTAGCGGGGGATGAGACCCAGTACTTC	CASSAGLAGDETQYF
NA	TRBV28	TRBJ2-5	TRBD2	TGTGCCAGCAGACCCGGACTAGCGTTAGAGACCCAGTACTTC	CASRPGLALETQYF
NA	TRBV11-2	TRBJ2-3	NA	TGTGCCAGCAGCTTATTGGCAGCTAGCACCACGGGGGATACGCAGTATTTT	CASSLLAASTTGDTQYF
NA	TRBV28	TRBJ1-5	NA	TGTGCCAGCAGTTCAATCGCGGGGGTTAATCAGCCCCAGCATTTT	CASSSIAGVNQPQHF
NA	TRBV7-2	TRBJ2-5	TRBD1	TGTGCCAGCAGCTTAGAACAGGGGGCGGTGGAGACCCAGTACTTC	CASSLEQGAVETQYF
NA	TRBV18	TRBJ1-5	NA	TGTGCCAGCTCACCCGGACGGGATAGCAATCAGCCCCAGCATTTT	CASSPGRDSNQPQHF
NA	TRBV21-1	TRBJ1-5	NA	TGTGCCAGCAGCCCTAATGGGGACAGGGGTCATACTTATCAGCCCCAGCATTTT	CASSPNGDRGHTYQPQHF
many	TRBV5-1	TRBJ2-3	TRBD2	TGCGCCAGCAGCCCCTACTCGGGCGGGGGAGCCACAGATACGCAGTATTTT	CASSPYSGGGATDTQYF
NA	TRBV6-2/TRBV6-3	TRBJ1-5	NA	TGTGCCAGCAGTTCCGGAACGGCTTATAGCAATCAGCCCCAGCATTTT	CASSSGTAYSNQPQHF
NA	TRBV4-2	TRBJ1-2	NA	TGTGCCAGCAGCCAAGAATTAGGGAACTATGGCTACACCTTC	CASSQELGNYGYTF
NA	TRBV4-1	TRBJ2-3	NA	TGCGCCAGCAGCGCAGGCGTGTCACGGACAGATACGCAGTATTTT	CASSAGVSRTDTQYF
few	TRBV2	TRBJ2-3	NA	TGTGCCAGCAGCAATGGACAGGATACGCAGTATTTT	CASSNGQDTQYF
NA	TRBV12-3/TRBV12-4	TRBJ1-3	NA	TGTGCCAGCCCCTCGACGCACGGAAACACCATATATTTT	CASPSTHGNTIYF
few	TRBV18	TRBJ1-1	NA	TGTGCCAGCGGCACCGCTATTGAAGCTTTCTTT	CASGTAIEAFF
many	TRBV7-2	TRBJ2-5	NA	TGTGCCAGCACCTCAGACAGGGCGGGGGAGACCCAGTACTTC	CASTSDRAGETQYF
many	TRBV12-3/TRBV12-4	TRBJ1-5	NA	TGTGCCAGCAGTCCCCAGATTAGCAATCAGCCCCAGCATTTT	CASSPQISNQPQHF
few	TRBV3-1	TRBJ1-4	NA	TGTGCCAGCAGCCAAGATCTGGTAGGGGCTGAAAAACTGTTTTTT	CASSQDLVGAEKLFF
NA	TRBV10-3	TRBJ1-2	NA	TGTGCCATCAGTGAGTCGCTGGGGCTGTCCTCTAACTATGGCTACACCTTC	CAISESLGLSSNYGYTF
few	TRBV11-2	TRBJ2-1	TRBD2	TGTGCCAGCAGCACCATAGCGGGGGCTTACAATGAGCAGTTCTTC	CASSTIAGAYNEQFF
NA	TRBV4-2	TRBJ1-4	NA	TGTGCCAGCAGCCACGCGAACGATGAAAAACTGTTTTTT	CASSHANDEKLFF
NA	TRBV19	TRBJ1-1	NA	TGTGCCAGCAATCACTTCGGGGGGAGCACTGAAGCTTTCTTT	CASNHFGGSTEAFF
NA	TRBV29-1	TRBJ2-7	TRBD1	TGCAGCGTTAGGACAGGGAGCTACTACGAGCAGTACTTC	CSVRTGSYYEQYF
NA	TRBV7-3	TRBJ2-3	TRBD2	TGTGCCAGCAGCTTGGGAACGACTAGCGGGGCAGCTGTGCAGTATTTT	CASSLGTTSGAAVQYF
many	TRBV4-3	TRBJ2-7	TRBD1	TGCGCCAGCAGCCAGGACAGGGGTCCCTACGAGCAGTACTTC	CASSQDRGPYEQYF
NA	TRBV20-1	TRBJ2-3	TRBD2	TGCAGTGCTAGAGCCTCGAGCCAACTAGCGGGGGGTTCCTCTAGCACAGATACGCAGTATTTT	CSARASSQLAGGSSSTDTQYF
NA	TRBV7-2	TRBJ1-4	NA	TGTGCCAGCAGCCCTAGTATCGATCAAACTAATGAAAAACTGTTTTTT	CASSPSIDQTNEKLFF
few	TRBV5-1	TRBJ1-1	NA	TGCGCCAGCAGCCTAGCAGGGAGGCCTACTGAAGCTTTCTTT	CASSLAGRPTEAFF
many	TRBV12-3/TRBV12-4	TRBJ2-3	NA	TGTGCCAGCACCACCGGGGATAGCCCGGGAGATACGCAGTATTTT	CASTTGDSPGDTQYF
few	TRBV7-9	TRBJ2-6	NA	TGTGCCAGCAGCTTAGACCTACGGCCTGGGGCCAACGTCCTGACTTTC	CASSLDLRPGANVLTF
NA	TRBV7-2	TRBJ2-7	NA	TGTGCCAGCAGCCTGGAAAGACAGGTCTACGAGCAGTACTTC	CASSLERQVYEQYF
NA	TRBV12-3/TRBV12-4	TRBJ2-1	NA	TGTGCCAGCAGTTTACTGTCCCACCTTAATGAGCAGTTCTTC	CASSLLSHLNEQFF